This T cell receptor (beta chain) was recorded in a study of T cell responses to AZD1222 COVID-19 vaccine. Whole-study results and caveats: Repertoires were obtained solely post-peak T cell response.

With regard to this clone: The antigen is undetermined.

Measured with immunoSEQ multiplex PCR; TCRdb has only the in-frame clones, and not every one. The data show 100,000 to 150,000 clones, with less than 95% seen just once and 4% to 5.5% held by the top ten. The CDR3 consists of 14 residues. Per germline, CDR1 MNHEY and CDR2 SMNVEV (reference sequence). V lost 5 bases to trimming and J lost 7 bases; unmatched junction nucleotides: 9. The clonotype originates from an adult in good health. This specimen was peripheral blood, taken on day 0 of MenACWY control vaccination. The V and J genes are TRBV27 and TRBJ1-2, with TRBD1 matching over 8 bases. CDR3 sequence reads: CASSAGQGVFGYTF. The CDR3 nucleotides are TGTGCCAGCAGTGCCGGACAGGGAGTTTTTGGCTACACCTTC.